The clone carrying this T cell receptor (beta chain) appeared many times. Its antigen is not known. Germline CDR1 and CDR2: LGHDT and YNNKEL (reference sequence). The CDR3 totals 13 residues. The J segment lost 2 bases and the V segment lost 7 bases, leaving 3 bases of the junction unmatched. The time point denotes: patch test 1, 2 weeks after DPC sensitization. Indicated treatment: therapeutic diphenylcyclopropenone sensitization with weekly scalp DPC. Total RNA extraction was carried out from unfractionated whole blood. The data stem from a study of human T cells and chemical hapten exposure. Study-wide context: Throughout a study of 20 to 30 weeks, patients underwent weekly scalp administration of diphenylcyclopropenone doses. Study-wide findings and caveats: All donors were alopecia patients, so their immunity may differ from that of healthy people.

TCRdb re-called the RACE reads with MiXCR, one entry per CDR3 protein. Of 70,000 to 100,000 distinct CDR3 sequences listed, roughly 7.6% are singletons. The chain joins TRBV3-1 to TRBJ2-5; 8 nucleotides line up with TRBD1. Sequenced here: whole blood, sampled in connection with sensitization to the hapten diphenylcyclopropenone (DPC). The TCR was taken from a woman aged 25 to 39 with alopecia areata. Some clones in this sample may be carry-over from other donors' samples. Here the CDR3 reads CASTQGAQETQYF. In nucleotides, the CDR3 is TGTGCCAGCACCCAGGGGGCTCAAGAGACCCAGTACTTC.